This T cell receptor (beta chain) was sequenced during a study of patients and donors after allogeneic stem cell transplantation. The V and J ends lost 3 bases and 1 base respectively, with 4 bases between them. The CDR3 loop spans 14 amino acids. The germline gives CDR1 MNHEY, CDR2 SMNVEV (reference sequence). TCRdb re-derived calls from the RT-PCR reads in MiXCR, one entry per CDR3 protein. The sample lists more than 150,000 distinct CDR3 sequences, about a quarter occurring once. Sequenced material: blood, either unsorted or a sorted T cell fraction (not recorded which). The rearrangement uses TRBV27 and TRBJ2-6; D ambiguous. The source of this sequence is a human donor who was either an allogeneic HSCT recipient or a stem cell or donor lymphocyte infusion donor (not recorded which). It is not recorded whose cells these are; they may come from a transplant donor. CDR3 in amino acids: CASSFVSGANVLTF. In DNA form, the CDR3 reads TGTGCCAGCAGTTTCGTTTCTGGGGCCAACGTCCTGACTTTC.